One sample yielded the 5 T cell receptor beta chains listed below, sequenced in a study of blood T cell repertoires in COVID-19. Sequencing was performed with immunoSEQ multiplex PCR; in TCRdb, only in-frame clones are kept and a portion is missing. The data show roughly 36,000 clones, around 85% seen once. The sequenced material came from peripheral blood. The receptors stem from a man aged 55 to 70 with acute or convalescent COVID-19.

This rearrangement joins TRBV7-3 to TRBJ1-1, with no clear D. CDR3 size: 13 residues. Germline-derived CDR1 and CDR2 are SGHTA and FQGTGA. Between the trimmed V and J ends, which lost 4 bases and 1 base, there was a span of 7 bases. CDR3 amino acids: CASSSQRNTEAFF. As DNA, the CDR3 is TGTGCCAGCAGCTCGCAGCGGAACACTGAAGCTTTCTTT.

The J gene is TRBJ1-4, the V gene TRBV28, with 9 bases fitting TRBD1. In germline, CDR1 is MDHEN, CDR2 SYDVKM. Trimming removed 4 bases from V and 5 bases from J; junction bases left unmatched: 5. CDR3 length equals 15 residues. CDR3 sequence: CASSSPGTGNEKLFF. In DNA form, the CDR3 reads TGTGCCAGCAGTTCTCCCGGGACAGGGAATGAAAAACTGTTTTTT.

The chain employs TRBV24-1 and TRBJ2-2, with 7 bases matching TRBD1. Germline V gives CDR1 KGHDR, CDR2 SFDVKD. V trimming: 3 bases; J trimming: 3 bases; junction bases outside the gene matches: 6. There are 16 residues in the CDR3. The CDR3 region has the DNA TGTGCCACCAGTGATACAAGGACAGGCGACACCGGGGAGCTGTTTTTT. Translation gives CATSDTRTGDTGELFF.

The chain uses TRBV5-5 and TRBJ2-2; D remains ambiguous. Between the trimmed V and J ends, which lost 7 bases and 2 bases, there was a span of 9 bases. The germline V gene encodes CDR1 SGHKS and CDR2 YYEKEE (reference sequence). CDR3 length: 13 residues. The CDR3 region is CASQLSNTGELFF. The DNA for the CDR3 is TGTGCCAGCCAACTCTCTAACACCGGGGAGCTGTTTTTT.

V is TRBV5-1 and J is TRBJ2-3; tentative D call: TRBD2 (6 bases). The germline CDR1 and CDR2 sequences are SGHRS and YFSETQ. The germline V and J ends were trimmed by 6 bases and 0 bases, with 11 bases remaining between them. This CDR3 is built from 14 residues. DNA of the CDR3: TGCGCCAGCAAGGGCAGCGGGAGCACAGATACGCAGTATTTT. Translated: CASKGSGSTDTQYF.